This passage covers 7 T cell receptor beta chains from one sample sequenced in a study of Ad26.COV2.S vaccination and SARS-CoV-2 variants. Using immunoSEQ multiplex PCR, the repertoire was profiled, and TCRdb retains in-frame clones only, with some absent. This table holds 350,000 to 450,000 clones, 89% found once. The treatment was: about 20 received Ad26.COV2.S at low or high dose, single or two shots; several received placebo; per-sample allocation not given. Vaccine and placebo recipients were sampled on day 63 after the first injection. The sample in question was peripheral blood, obtained in a trial of Ad26.COV2.S vaccine versus placebo. These receptor sequences come from a person aged 18 to 59 who received the Ad26.COV2.S COVID-19 vaccine or a placebo.

The chain links TRBV28 to TRBJ2-7; 12 bases line up with TRBD1. The CDR3 has 17 amino acids. Losses at the gene ends were 5 bases for V and 6 bases for J; bases not matched to a gene: 14. Germline CDR1 reads MDHEN; CDR2 reads SYDVKM. The CDR3: CASSGPPGGQGAGEQYF. CDR3 coding DNA: TGTGCCAGCAGTGGCCCGCCGGGGGGACAGGGGGCAGGCGAGCAGTACTTC. The whole variable domain, filled in from reference TRBV28 and TRBJ2-7, reads DVKVTQSSRYLVKRTGEKVFLECVQDMDHENMFWYRQDPGLGLRLIYFSYDVKMKEKGDIPEGYSVSREKKERFSLILESASTNQTSMYLCASSGPPGGQGAGEQYFGPGTRLTVT.

The chain is built from TRBV5-4 and TRBJ2-7, with 9 bases lining up with TRBD2. Germline assignment: CDR1 SGHNT and CDR2 YYREEE (reference sequence). The CDR3 is 15 amino acids. J gave up 2 bases and V 4 bases, and 7 bases lay outside the gene matches. CDR3 DNA sequence: TGTGCCAGCAGCCCCATAGCGGGAGTGGCCTACGAGCAGTACTTC. Its translation: CASSPIAGVAYEQYF.

This clone was seen just once. The V gene is TRBV11-2, the J gene TRBJ2-1; D call uncertain. V was clipped by 3 bases and J by 9 bases, with 6 bases between them. The CDR3 consists of 11 residues. Germline assignment: CDR1 SGHAT and CDR2 FQNNGV. CDR3 amino acids: CASSLHSEQFF. For the CDR3, the DNA is TGTGCCAGCAGCTTGCACAGTGAGCAGTTCTTC.

The chain links TRBV25-1 to TRBJ2-1; D gene ambiguous. This CDR3 spans 15 amino acids. V lost 4 bases, J lost 5 bases, and 15 bases lay in between. CDR1 is MGHDK, CDR2 SYGVNS, per germline. CDR3 sequence: CASSVLLGPDNEQFF. The CDR3 nucleotides are TGTGCCAGCAGTGTCCTTTTAGGGCCCGACAATGAGCAGTTCTTC.

V is TRBV9 and J is TRBJ1-1, with D perhaps TRBD1 (5 bases). The CDR3 consists of 16 residues. With 0 bases removed from V and 0 bases from J, the gap between germline ends came to 12 bases. Germline V gene sequence: CDR1 SGDLS, CDR2 YYNGEE. In DNA form, the CDR3 reads TGTGCCAGCAGCGTAGCGGGGGTAAGGCTGAACACTGAAGCTTTCTTT. This gives the protein CASSVAGVRLNTEAFF.

The rearrangement uses TRBV6-5 and TRBJ1-4; no definite D call. The ends were cut back, 0 bases at V and 8 bases at J, with 10 bases in the middle. The CDR3 consists of 14 residues. Germline lookup yields CDR1 MNHEY and CDR2 SVGAGI. CDR3 coding DNA: TGTGCCAGCAGTTACTCCGCGAGAACCGAAAAACTGTTTTTT. Protein product: CASSYSARTEKLFF.

The V and J genes are TRBV15 and TRBJ2-7; D not resolved. V was clipped by 0 bases and J by 2 bases, with 8 bases between them. The germline V gene encodes CDR1 LNHNV and CDR2 YYDKDF (reference sequence). CDR3 size: 14 residues. CDR3 nucleotide sequence: TGTGCCACCAGCAGAGATCCAGCCACCTACGAGCAGTACTTC. Its translation is CATSRDPATYEQYF.